The 25 T cell receptor beta chains below all came from one sample that was sequenced in a study of OX40 agonist ivuxolimab in advanced cancers. Sequencing used immunoSEQ multiplex PCR; TCRdb keeps in-frame clones, though not all of them. The table has about 84,000 clones, around 94% seen once. The sample was CD4+ or CD8+ T cells sorted from blood, taken in a trial of the OX40 agonist ivuxolimab. The source is an adult with an advanced solid tumor such as melanoma, head and neck, liver or kidney cancer.

This clone appeared once. The chain combines TRBV29-1 with TRBJ2-3, with TRBD1 matching over 9 bases. The germline gives CDR1 SQVTM, CDR2 ANQGSEA. This CDR3 spans 11 amino acids. V shed 4 bases and J 12 bases; nucleotides not matched to a gene: 5. CDR3 in amino acids: CSVVLGQGQYF. The CDR3 nucleotides are TGCAGCGTTGTTTTGGGACAGGGTCAGTATTTT.

In its sample, this clone was seen a few times. V gene TRBV5-8 combines with J gene TRBJ1-2, with 8 bases lining up with TRBD1. There are 15 residues in the CDR3. With 6 bases clipped from V and 3 bases from J, the junction kept 10 bases outside the gene matches. Germline V lookup: CDR1 SGHTS, CDR2 YDEGEE. This CDR3 is CASNLDREGDYGYTF. In DNA, the CDR3 is TGTGCCAGCAACCTGGACAGGGAAGGGGACTATGGCTACACCTTC.

The chain combines TRBV10-3 with TRBJ2-2; the D is unclear. Germline CDR1 is ENHRY and CDR2 is SYGVKD. The CDR3 loop spans 13 amino acids. V gave up 7 bases and J gave up 2 bases, with 8 bases separating them. CDR3 nucleotides: TGTGCCATCACACCCAGAAACACCGGGGAGCTGTTTTTT. Its protein is CAITPRNTGELFF.

The chain is built from TRBV19 and TRBJ1-3; 7 bases match TRBD1. From germline, CDR1 is LNHDA and CDR2 SQIVND (reference sequence). CDR3 size: 15 residues. V lost 5 bases, J lost 2 bases, and 6 bases stayed unmatched. The CDR3 sequence is CASSAWQGAGNTIYF. The CDR3 DNA follows: TGTGCCAGTAGTGCTTGGCAGGGGGCTGGAAACACCATATATTTT.

The V gene is TRBV7-9, the J gene TRBJ2-7; TRBD2 matches at 12 bases. The V and J ends lost 1 base and 4 bases, in that order; junction bases with no gene match: 8. This CDR3 is 17 amino acids long. Germline assignment: CDR1 SEHNR and CDR2 FQNEAQ (reference sequence). The CDR3 loop reads CASSLGLAGASTYEQYF. CDR3 nucleotide sequence: TGTGCCAGCAGCTTAGGACTAGCGGGAGCTTCGACGTACGAGCAGTACTTC.

A single count supports this clone. The chain carries TRBV9 and TRBJ1-1, with D possibly being TRBD1 (6 bases). Trimming stripped 0 bases from V and 1 base from J, with 7 bases between. Germline values: CDR1 SGDLS, CDR2 YYNGEE. The CDR3 consists of 14 residues. CDR3 in DNA: TGTGCCAGCAGCGTAGAGACAGGGAACACTGAAGCTTTCTTT. This translates into CASSVETGNTEAFF. Full variable domain (outside the CDR3, taken from reference TRBV9 and TRBJ1-1): DSGVTQTPKHLITATGQRVTLRCSPRSGDLSVYWYQQSLDQGLQFLIQYYNGEERAKGNILERFSAQQFPDLHSELNLSSLELGDSALYFCASSVETGNTEAFFGQGTRLTVV.

CDR3 DNA: TGCGCCAGCAGCTTGAACAGGGAAGGCTACAATGAGCAGTTCTTC. Protein product: CASSLNREGYNEQFF. The rearrangement uses TRBV5-1 and TRBJ2-1, with a tentative D call TRBD1 (6 bases). V lost 1 base and J lost 3, with 11 bases in between. Germline V gives CDR1 SGHRS, CDR2 YFSETQ. CDR3 length: 15 amino acids.

This chain joins TRBV9 and TRBJ1-6; D is ambiguous. In germline, CDR1 is SGDLS, CDR2 YYNGEE. V was cut by 5 bases and J by 6 bases, with 18 bases left in between. The CDR3 sequence is 16 residues long. In DNA, the CDR3 is TGTGCCAGCAGTGGAGCGGAGGGTTCTGTTAATTCACCCCTCCACTTT. Protein product: CASSGAEGSVNSPLHF. Full variable domain (outside the CDR3, taken from reference TRBV9 and TRBJ1-6): DSGVTQTPKHLITATGQRVTLRCSPRSGDLSVYWYQQSLDQGLQFLIQYYNGEERAKGNILERFSAQQFPDLHSELNLSSLELGDSALYFCASSGAEGSVNSPLHFGNGTRLTVT.

V usage is TRBV5-6 and J usage is TRBJ1-5; the D gene is possibly TRBD1 (6 bases). The ends were cut back, 4 bases at V and 0 bases at J, with 8 bases in the middle. Germline CDR1 and CDR2: SGHDT and YYEEEE. This CDR3 has 14 amino acids. The chain's CDR3 is CASSLQGSNQPQHF. In DNA, the CDR3 is TGTGCCAGCAGCCTACAGGGTAGCAATCAGCCCCAGCATTTT.

This chain uses TRBV4-1 with TRBJ2-3, with TRBD1 matching over 9 bases. The length of the CDR3 is 19 residues. Germline V lookup: CDR1 MGHRA, CDR2 YSYEKL. J was trimmed by 0 bases and V by 3 bases; bases with no gene match: 13. The chain's CDR3 is CASSHPGQGGLTSTDTQYF. In DNA form, the CDR3 reads TGCGCCAGCAGCCACCCGGGACAGGGAGGTCTAACGAGCACAGATACGCAGTATTTT.

The chain is built from TRBV9 and TRBJ2-5, with 12 bases lining up with TRBD2. The V and J ends lost 0 bases and 5 bases, in that order; junction bases with no gene match: 8. The CDR3 runs to 17 residues. CDR1 and CDR2 (germline): SGDLS, YYNGEE. The chain's CDR3 is CASSVGGPSGRAETQYF. CDR3 nucleotide sequence: TGTGCCAGCAGCGTAGGAGGCCCTAGCGGGAGGGCGGAGACCCAGTACTTC.

This chain uses TRBV10-3 with TRBJ2-3; 12 bases agree with TRBD1. The CDR3 runs to 15 residues. The germline CDR1 and CDR2 sequences are ENHRY and SYGVKD. J gave up 10 bases and V 2 bases, and 7 bases lay outside the gene matches. The DNA for the CDR3 is TGTGCCATCAGTGAGATCCGGGACAGGGGGCCGGCGCAGTATTTT. It yields the protein CAISEIRDRGPAQYF.

This rearrangement joins TRBV4-1 to TRBJ1-5; a weak D match, TRBD1 (6 bases). Between the trimmed V and J ends, which lost 0 bases and 2 bases, there was a span of 8 bases. CDR1 MGHRA and CDR2 YSYEKL come from the germline V gene. This CDR3 contains 15 residues. The CDR3 sequence is CASSQDRGRNQPQHF. As DNA, the CDR3 is TGCGCCAGCAGCCAAGACAGGGGTCGCAATCAGCCCCAGCATTTT.

This chain links TRBV15 with TRBJ1-1, with 10 nucleotides matching TRBD1. This CDR3 comprises 15 residues. The J segment lost 3 bases and the V segment lost 5 bases, leaving 6 bases of the junction unmatched. In germline, CDR1 is LNHNV, CDR2 YYDKDF (reference sequence). The CDR3 sequence: CATSAGQGQYTEAFF. As DNA, the CDR3 is TGTGCCACCAGCGCGGGACAGGGGCAGTACACTGAAGCTTTCTTT.

CDR3 sequence (DNA): TGCGCCAGCAGTGAGTCTTTCGAGCAGTACTTC. Translated: CASSESFEQYF. The V call is TRBV10-2, the J call TRBJ2-7, with D unresolved. The CDR3 contains 11 residues. V dropped 0 bases and J dropped 6 bases, with 3 bases sitting between them. Per germline, CDR1 WSHSY and CDR2 SAAADI.

The rearrangement links TRBV19 to TRBJ1-5; perhaps TRBD1 as D (5 bases). The V and J ends lost 1 base and 7 bases respectively, with 11 bases between them. From germline, CDR1 is LNHDA and CDR2 SQIVND (reference sequence). This CDR3 has 14 residues. The CDR3 here is CASSIARDDQPQHF. The CDR3, as DNA: TGTGCCAGTAGTATAGCAAGGGACGACCAGCCCCAGCATTTT.

The chain employs TRBV11-3 and TRBJ1-2; TRBD1 aligns across 8 bases. With 5 bases clipped from V and 4 bases from J, the junction kept 9 bases outside the gene matches. The CDR3 covers 15 residues. Germline V gene data show CDR1 as SGHNT and CDR2 as YENEEA. The DNA for the CDR3 is TGTGCCAGCAGCCTAGCCAGGGGGCTTACCTATGGCTACACCTTC. Translating gives CASSLARGLTYGYTF.

This chain uses TRBV4-3 with TRBJ1-3; 9 nucleotides align to TRBD1. J was trimmed by 5 bases and V by 2 bases; bases with no gene match: 10. Germline values: CDR1 LGHNA, CDR2 YSLEER. This CDR3 region has 17 residues. The CDR3 region is CASSQSSPDRGRNTIYF. DNA for the CDR3: TGCGCCAGCAGCCAATCATCCCCGGACAGGGGTAGAAACACCATATATTTT.

This CDR3 is CAISVESGSLALYTQYF. The DNA of the CDR3 is TGTGCCATCAGTGTGGAGAGCGGGAGTCTGGCCCTCTATACGCAGTATTTT. V gene TRBV10-3 combines with J gene TRBJ2-3; 8 bases are a match to TRBD2. Per germline, CDR1 ENHRY and CDR2 SYGVKD. Germline trimming cut 4 bases from V and 7 bases from J; bases unmatched to any gene: 16. This CDR3 spans 17 amino acids.

The V and J genes are TRBV7-2 and TRBJ2-7, with no clear D. The CDR3 loop spans 13 amino acids. Per germline, CDR1 SGHTA and CDR2 FQGNSA. Trimming took 2 bases from V and 2 from J, leaving 7 bases between them. Written as DNA, the CDR3 is TGTGCCAGCAGCTTACGGGCGGCCTACGAGCAGTACTTC. Amino acid sequence: CASSLRAAYEQYF. The full variable domain, its missing parts supplied by reference TRBV7-2 and TRBJ2-7, is GAGVSQSPSNKVTEKGKDVELRCDPISGHTALYWYRQSLGQGLEFLIYFQGNSAPDKSGLPSDRFSAERTGGSVSTLTIQRTQQEDSAVYLCASSLRAAYEQYFGPGTRLTVT.

The chain is built from TRBV6-6 and TRBJ2-3; D gene uncertain. V lost 2 bases and J lost 4, with 1 base in between. CDR1 is MNHNY, CDR2 SVGAGI, per germline (reference sequence). The CDR3 is 11 amino acids. In DNA form, the CDR3 reads TGTGCCAGCAGTTACCCAGATACGCAGTATTTT. Amino acids: CASSYPDTQYF.

The V gene is TRBV7-2, the J gene TRBJ2-7; 9 bases match TRBD2. The length of the CDR3 is 15 residues. After removal of 2 bases from V and 4 bases from J, the junction contained 6 bases not matched to a gene. Germline V CDR1 and CDR2: SGHTA, FQGNSA. The CDR3 DNA follows: TGTGCCAGCAGCTTAAGTCCTAGCGGGAAGTACGAGCAGTACTTC. It specifies CASSLSPSGKYEQYF.

The chain carries TRBV27 and TRBJ2-3, with D possibly matching TRBD2 (6 bases). CDR1 and CDR2 (germline): MNHEY, SMNVEV (reference sequence). The length of the CDR3 is 15 residues. V dropped 2 bases and J dropped 0 bases, with 9 bases sitting between them. DNA for the CDR3: TGTGCCAGCAGTTTAGTAGGGACTAGCACAGATACGCAGTATTTT. This sequence encodes CASSLVGTSTDTQYF.

The rearrangement uses TRBV5-4 and TRBJ2-7; 9 nucleotides align to TRBD1. V dropped 5 bases and J dropped 0; count of bases not matched to a gene: 3. The CDR3 is made up of 14 amino acids. The germline V gene encodes CDR1 SGHNT and CDR2 YYREEE (reference sequence). The CDR3 DNA is TGTGCCAGCAGACAGGACAGGGGCTCCTACGAGCAGTACTTC. This gives the protein CASRQDRGSYEQYF.

The V call is TRBV5-8, the J call TRBJ2-1; 9 bases line up with TRBD1. This CDR3 comprises 17 residues. Germline values: CDR1 SGHTS, CDR2 YDEGEE. The ends lost 3 bases at V and 7 bases at J; junction bases unmatched: 14. CDR3 region: CASSSVTGTGMRNEQFF. The CDR3 bases are TGTGCCAGCAGCTCCGTGACCGGGACAGGGATGAGGAATGAGCAGTTCTTC.